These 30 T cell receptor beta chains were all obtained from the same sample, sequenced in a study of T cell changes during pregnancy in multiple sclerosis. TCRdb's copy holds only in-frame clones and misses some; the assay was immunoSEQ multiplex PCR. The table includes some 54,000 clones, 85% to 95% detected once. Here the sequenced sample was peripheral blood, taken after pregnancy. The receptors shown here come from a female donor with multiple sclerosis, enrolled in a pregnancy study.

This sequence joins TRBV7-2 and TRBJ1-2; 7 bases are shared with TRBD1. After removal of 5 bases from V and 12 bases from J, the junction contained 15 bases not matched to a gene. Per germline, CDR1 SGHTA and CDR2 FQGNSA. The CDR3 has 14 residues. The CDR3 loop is CASSQGQPGIEDTF. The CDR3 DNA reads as TGTGCCAGCAGCCAGGGACAGCCCGGCATTGAAGACACCTTC.

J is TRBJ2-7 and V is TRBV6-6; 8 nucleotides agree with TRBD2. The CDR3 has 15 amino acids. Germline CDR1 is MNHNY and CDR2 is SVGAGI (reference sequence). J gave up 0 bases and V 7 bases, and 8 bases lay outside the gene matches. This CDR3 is CASTQPGGDSYEQYF. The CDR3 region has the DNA TGTGCCAGCACTCAACCGGGGGGGGACTCCTACGAGCAGTACTTC.

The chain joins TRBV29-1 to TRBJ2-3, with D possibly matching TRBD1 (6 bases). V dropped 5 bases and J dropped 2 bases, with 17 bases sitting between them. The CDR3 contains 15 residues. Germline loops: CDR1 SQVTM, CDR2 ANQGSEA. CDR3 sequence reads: CSVSPMDRYTDTQYF. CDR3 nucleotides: TGCAGCGTTTCCCCTATGGACAGATACACAGATACGCAGTATTTT.

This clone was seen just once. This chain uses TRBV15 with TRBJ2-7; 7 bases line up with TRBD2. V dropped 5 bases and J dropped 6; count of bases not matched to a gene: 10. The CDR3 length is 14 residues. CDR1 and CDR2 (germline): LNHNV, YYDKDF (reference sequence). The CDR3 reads CATSGSWTSSEQYF. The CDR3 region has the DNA TGTGCCACCAGCGGTTCGTGGACTAGTTCCGAGCAGTACTTC.

CDR3: CASSLYGRDNEQFF. CDR3 nucleotides: TGTGCCAGCAGTTTATACGGGAGGGACAATGAGCAGTTCTTC. The chain uses TRBV27 and TRBJ2-1; TRBD2 matches at 8 bases. The V gene end was trimmed by 1 base and the J gene end by 5 bases; junction bases not matched to a gene: 1. This CDR3 comprises 14 residues. Germline loops: CDR1 MNHEY, CDR2 SMNVEV (reference sequence).

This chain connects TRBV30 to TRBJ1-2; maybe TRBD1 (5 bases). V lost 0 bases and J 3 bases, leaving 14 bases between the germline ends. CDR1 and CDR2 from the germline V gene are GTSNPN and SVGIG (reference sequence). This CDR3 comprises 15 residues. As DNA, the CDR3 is TGTGCCTGGAGTGTGCGAGGGAGGGGATACTATGGCTACACCTTC. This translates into CAWSVRGRGYYGYTF.

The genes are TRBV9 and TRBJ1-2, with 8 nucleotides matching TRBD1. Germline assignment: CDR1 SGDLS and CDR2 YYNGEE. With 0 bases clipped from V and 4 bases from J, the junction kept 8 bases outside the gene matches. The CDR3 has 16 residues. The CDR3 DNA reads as TGTGCCAGCAGCGTAGGCGGGACAGGAAAGATCTATGGCTACACCTTC. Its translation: CASSVGGTGKIYGYTF.

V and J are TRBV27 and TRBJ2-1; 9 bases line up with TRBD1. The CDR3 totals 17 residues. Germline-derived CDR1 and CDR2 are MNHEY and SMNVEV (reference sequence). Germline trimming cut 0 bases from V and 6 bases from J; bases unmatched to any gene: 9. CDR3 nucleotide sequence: TGTGCCAGCAGTTTATCCCCCGGACAGGGGAATCTCAATGAGCAGTTCTTC. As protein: CASSLSPGQGNLNEQFF.

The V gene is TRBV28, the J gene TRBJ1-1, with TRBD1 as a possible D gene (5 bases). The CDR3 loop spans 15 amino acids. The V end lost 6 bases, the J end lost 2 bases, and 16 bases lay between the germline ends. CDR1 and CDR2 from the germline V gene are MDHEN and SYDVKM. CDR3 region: CASRIAGTRNTEAFF. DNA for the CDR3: TGTGCCAGCAGGATCGCCGGGACTAGAAACACTGAAGCTTTCTTT.

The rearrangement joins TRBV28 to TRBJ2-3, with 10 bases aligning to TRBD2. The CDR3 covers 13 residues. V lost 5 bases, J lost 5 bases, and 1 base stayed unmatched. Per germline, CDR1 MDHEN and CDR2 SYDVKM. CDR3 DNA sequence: TGTGCCAGCAGTGCTAGCGGGAGAGATACGCAGTATTTT. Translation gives CASSASGRDTQYF.

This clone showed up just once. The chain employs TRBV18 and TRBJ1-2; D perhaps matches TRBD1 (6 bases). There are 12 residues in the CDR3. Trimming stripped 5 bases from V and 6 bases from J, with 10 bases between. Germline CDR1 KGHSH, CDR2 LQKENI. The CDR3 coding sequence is TGTGCCAGCTCAGAAAAGGGGGATGGCTACACCTTC. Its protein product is CASSEKGDGYTF.

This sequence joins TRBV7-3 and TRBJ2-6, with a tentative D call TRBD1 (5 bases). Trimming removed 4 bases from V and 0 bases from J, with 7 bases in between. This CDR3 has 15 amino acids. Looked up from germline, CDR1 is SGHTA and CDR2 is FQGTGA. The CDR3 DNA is TGTGCCAGCAGCTCCGACAGCTCTGGGGCCAACGTCCTGACTTTC. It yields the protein CASSSDSSGANVLTF.

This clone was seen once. The CDR3 reads CASSQGQAHEQYF. The CDR3, as DNA: TGCGCCAGCAGCCAAGGTCAGGCCCACGAGCAGTACTTC. V gene TRBV4-3 combines with J gene TRBJ2-7; no clear D gene. CDR3 length: 13 residues. Trimming stripped 1 base from V and 5 bases from J, with 9 bases between. Germline-derived CDR1 and CDR2 are LGHNA and YSLEER.

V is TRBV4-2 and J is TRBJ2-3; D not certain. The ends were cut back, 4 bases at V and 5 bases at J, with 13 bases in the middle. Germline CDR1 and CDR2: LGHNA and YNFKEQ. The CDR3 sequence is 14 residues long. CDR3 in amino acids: CASSLQSLVDTQYF. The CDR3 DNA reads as TGTGCCAGCAGCCTACAATCCCTGGTAGATACGCAGTATTTT.

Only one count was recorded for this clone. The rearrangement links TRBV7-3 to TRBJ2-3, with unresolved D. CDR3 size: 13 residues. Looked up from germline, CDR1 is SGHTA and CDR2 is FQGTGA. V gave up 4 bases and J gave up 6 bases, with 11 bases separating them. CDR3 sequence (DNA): TGTGCCAGCAGCTCTGACTTTCACGATACGCAGTATTTT. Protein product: CASSSDFHDTQYF. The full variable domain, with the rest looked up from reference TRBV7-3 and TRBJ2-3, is GAGVSQTPSNKVTEKGKYVELRCDPISGHTALYWYRQSLGQGPEFLIYFQGTGAADDSGLPNDRFFAVRPEGSVSTLKIQRTERGDSAVYLCASSSDFHDTQYFGPGTRLTVL.

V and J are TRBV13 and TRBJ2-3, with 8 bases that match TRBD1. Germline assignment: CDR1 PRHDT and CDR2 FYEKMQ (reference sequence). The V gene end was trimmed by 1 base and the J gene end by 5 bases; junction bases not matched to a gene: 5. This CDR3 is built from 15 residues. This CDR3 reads CASSLEDRDRDTQYF. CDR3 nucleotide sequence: TGTGCCAGCAGCTTAGAGGACAGGGATAGAGATACGCAGTATTTT.

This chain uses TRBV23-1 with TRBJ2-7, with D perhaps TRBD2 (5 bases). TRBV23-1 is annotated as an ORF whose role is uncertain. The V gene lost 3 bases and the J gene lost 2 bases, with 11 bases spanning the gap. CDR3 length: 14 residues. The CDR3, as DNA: TGCGCCAGCAGTCAGAGGACTTATACCTACGAGCAGTACTTC. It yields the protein CASSQRTYTYEQYF.

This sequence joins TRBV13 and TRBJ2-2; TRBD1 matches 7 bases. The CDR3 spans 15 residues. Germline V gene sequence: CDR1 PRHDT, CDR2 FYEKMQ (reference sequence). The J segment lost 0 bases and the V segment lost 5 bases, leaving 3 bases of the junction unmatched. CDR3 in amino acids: CASSPGTANTGELFF. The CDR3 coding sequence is TGTGCCAGCAGCCCCGGGACAGCGAACACCGGGGAGCTGTTTTTT.

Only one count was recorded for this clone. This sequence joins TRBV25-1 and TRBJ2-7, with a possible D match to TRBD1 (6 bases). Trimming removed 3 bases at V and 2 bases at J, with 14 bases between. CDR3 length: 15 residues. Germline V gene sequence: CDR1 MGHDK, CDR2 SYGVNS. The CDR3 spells CASSDPQGRAYEQYF. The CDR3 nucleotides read TGTGCCAGCAGTGACCCCCAGGGGCGCGCCTACGAGCAGTACTTC.

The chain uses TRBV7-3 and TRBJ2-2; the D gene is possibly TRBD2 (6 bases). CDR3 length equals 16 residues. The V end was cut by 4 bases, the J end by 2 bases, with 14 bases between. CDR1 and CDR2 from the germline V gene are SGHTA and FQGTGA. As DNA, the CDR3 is TGTGCCAGCAGCTCGACTAGTTTACTCAACACCGGGGAGCTGTTTTTT. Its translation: CASSSTSLLNTGELFF.

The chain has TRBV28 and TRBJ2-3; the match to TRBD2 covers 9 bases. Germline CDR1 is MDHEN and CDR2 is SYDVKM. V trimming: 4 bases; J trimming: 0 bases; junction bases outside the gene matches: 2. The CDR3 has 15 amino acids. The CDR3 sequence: CASSSSGISTDTQYF. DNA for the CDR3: TGTGCCAGCAGTTCTAGCGGGATTAGCACAGATACGCAGTATTTT.

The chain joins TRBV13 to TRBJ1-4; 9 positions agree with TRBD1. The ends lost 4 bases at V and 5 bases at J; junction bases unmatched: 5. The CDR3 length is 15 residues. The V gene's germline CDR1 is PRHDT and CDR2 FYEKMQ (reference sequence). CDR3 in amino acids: CASSYGTGNNEKLFF. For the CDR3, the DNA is TGTGCCAGCAGCTACGGGACAGGGAACAATGAAAAACTGTTTTTT. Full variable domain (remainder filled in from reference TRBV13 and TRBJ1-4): AAGVIQSPRHLIKEKRETATLKCYPIPRHDTVYWYQQGPGQDPQFLISFYEKMQSDKGSIPDRFSAQQFSDYHSELNMSSLELGDSALYFCASSYGTGNNEKLFFGSGTQLSVL.

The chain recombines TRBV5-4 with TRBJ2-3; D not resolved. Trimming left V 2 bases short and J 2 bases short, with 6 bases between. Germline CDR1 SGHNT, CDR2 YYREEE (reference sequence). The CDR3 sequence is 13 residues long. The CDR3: CASSLTYTDTQYF. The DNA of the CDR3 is TGTGCCAGCAGCTTAACATACACAGATACGCAGTATTTT.

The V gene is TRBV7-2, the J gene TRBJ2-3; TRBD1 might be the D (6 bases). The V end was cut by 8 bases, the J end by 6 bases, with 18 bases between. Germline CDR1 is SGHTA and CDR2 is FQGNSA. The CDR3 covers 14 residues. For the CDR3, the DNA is TGTGCCAGCTTGCAAAGGGGGAGCAGGGATACGCAGTATTTT. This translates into CASLQRGSRDTQYF. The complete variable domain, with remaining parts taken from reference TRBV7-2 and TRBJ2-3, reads GAGVSQSPSNKVTEKGKDVELRCDPISGHTALYWYRQSLGQGLEFLIYFQGNSAPDKSGLPSDRFSAERTGGSVSTLTIQRTQQEDSAVYLCASLQRGSRDTQYFGPGTRLTVL.

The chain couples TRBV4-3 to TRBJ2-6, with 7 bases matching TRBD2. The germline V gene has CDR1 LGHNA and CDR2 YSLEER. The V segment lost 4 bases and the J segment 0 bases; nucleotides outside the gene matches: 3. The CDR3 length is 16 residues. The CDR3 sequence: CASSPTSSSGANVLTF. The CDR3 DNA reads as TGCGCCAGCAGCCCGACTAGCAGCTCTGGGGCCAACGTCCTGACTTTC.

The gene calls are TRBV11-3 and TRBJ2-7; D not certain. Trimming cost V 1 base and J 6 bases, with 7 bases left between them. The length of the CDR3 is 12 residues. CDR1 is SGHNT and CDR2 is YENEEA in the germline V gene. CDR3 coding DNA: TGTGCCAGCAGCTTAGTTTCTAGCGAGCAGTACTTC. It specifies CASSLVSSEQYF.

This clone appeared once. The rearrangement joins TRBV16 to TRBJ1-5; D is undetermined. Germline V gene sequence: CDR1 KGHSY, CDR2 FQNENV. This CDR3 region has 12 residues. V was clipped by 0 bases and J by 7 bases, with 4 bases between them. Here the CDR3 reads CASSQSSQPQHF. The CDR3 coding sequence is TGTGCCAGCAGCCAATCAAGCCAGCCCCAGCATTTT.

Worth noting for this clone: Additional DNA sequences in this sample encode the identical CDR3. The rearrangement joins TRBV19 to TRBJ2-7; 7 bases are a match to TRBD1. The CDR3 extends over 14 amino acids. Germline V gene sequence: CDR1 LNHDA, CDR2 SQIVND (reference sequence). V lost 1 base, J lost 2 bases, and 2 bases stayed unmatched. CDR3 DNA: TGTGCCAGTAGTATAGGGACAGGAACCTACGAGCAGTACTTC. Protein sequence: CASSIGTGTYEQYF.

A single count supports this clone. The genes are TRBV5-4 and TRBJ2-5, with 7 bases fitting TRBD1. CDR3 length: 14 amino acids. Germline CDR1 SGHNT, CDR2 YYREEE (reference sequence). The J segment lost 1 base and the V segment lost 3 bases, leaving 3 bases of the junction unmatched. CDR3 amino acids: CASSSGQLQETQYF. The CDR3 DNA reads TGTGCCAGCAGCTCGGGACAGCTCCAAGAGACCCAGTACTTC.

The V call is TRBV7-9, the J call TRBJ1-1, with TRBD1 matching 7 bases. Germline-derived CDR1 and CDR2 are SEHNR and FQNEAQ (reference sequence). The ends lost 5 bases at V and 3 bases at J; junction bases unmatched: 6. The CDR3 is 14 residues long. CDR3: CASSRTRGDTEAFF. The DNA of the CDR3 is TGTGCCAGCAGCCGGACCAGGGGGGACACTGAAGCTTTCTTT.